These 32 T cell receptor beta chains were all obtained from the same sample, sequenced in a study of T-cell memory formation after mild COVID-19. Each CDR3 protein gets one entry after TCRdb re-called the 5' RACE reads with MiXCR. The repertoire consists of roughly 340,000 distinct CDR3 sequences, with 20% to 25% occurring once and the leading ten covering roughly 23%. Sequences were obtained from PBMCs or a T cell subset sorted from them (not recorded which). The receptors here all came from a man younger than 30 who had mild COVID-19 (a few samples of this study predate the infection). Cell type and time point are not known.

V usage is TRBV6-5 and J usage is TRBJ1-6; a possible D gene is TRBD1 (5 bases). The CDR3 is 15 residues long. Germline V lookup: CDR1 MNHEY, CDR2 SVGAGI. V was shortened by 6 bases and J by 5 bases, with 14 bases between the two germline ends. The CDR3 coding sequence is TGTGCCAGCAGAAGACAGAGTTTAAATAATTCACCCCTCCACTTT. Residues: CASRRQSLNNSPLHF.

In this sample, this clonotype turned up a few times. This rearrangement joins TRBV30 to TRBJ2-3; D remains unclear. The CDR3 has 12 amino acids. CDR1 GTSNPN and CDR2 SVGIG come from the germline V gene (reference sequence). The V and J ends lost 1 base and 10 bases respectively, with 12 bases between them. CDR3 loop: CAWSGWSYSQYF. The DNA for the CDR3 is TGTGCCTGGAGTGGATGGTCCTACTCGCAGTATTTT. Variable domain in full (rest from reference TRBV30 and TRBJ2-3): SQTIHQWPATLVQPVGSPLSLECTVEGTSNPNLYWYRQAAGRGLQLLFYSVGIGQISSEVPQNLSASRPQDRQFILSSKKLLLSDSGFYLCAWSGWSYSQYFGPGTRLTVL.

The chain is built from TRBV18 and TRBJ1-4; D is perhaps TRBD1 (6 bases). CDR1 is KGHSH, CDR2 LQKENI, per germline. CDR3 length: 15 residues. V lost 3 bases, J lost 1 base, and 9 bases lay in between. The DNA for the CDR3 is TGTGCCAGCTCACCCCGGACAGTAACTAATGAAAAACTGTTTTTT. Amino acids: CASSPRTVTNEKLFF.

The chain carries TRBV11-2 and TRBJ2-5, with D possibly being TRBD1 (6 bases). V shed 4 bases and J shed 2 bases, with 14 bases lying between them. CDR3 size: 15 residues. Germline-derived CDR1 and CDR2 are SGHAT and FQNNGV. The CDR3 nucleotides read TGTGCCAGCAGCTCGACCCCTGACAGGCAAGAGACCCAGTACTTC. It specifies CASSSTPDRQETQYF.

The J gene is TRBJ2-3, the V gene TRBV20-1, with 13 nucleotides matching TRBD2. This CDR3 has 15 amino acids. The germline CDR1 and CDR2 sequences are DFQATT and SNEGSKA (reference sequence). Germline trimming cut 4 bases from V and 7 bases from J; bases unmatched to any gene: 8. Here the CDR3 reads CSATKLAGGPNTQYF. For the CDR3, the DNA is TGCAGTGCTACGAAACTAGCGGGGGGGCCAAATACGCAGTATTTT.

The chain combines TRBV4-2 with TRBJ2-5; D unresolved. The CDR3 extends over 13 amino acids. The V gene lost 1 base and the J gene lost 2 bases, with 5 bases spanning the gap. CDR1 LGHNA and CDR2 YNFKEQ come from the germline V gene. CDR3 DNA sequence: TGTGCCAGCAGCCAAGTACAGCAAGAGACCCAGTACTTC. Protein sequence: CASSQVQQETQYF.

This chain links TRBV29-1 with TRBJ2-1, with D unclear. Trimming stripped 0 bases from V and 1 base from J, with 13 bases between. CDR1 and CDR2 from the germline V gene are SQVTM and ANQGSEA. The CDR3 runs to 16 residues. This CDR3 is CSVEDDLEVSYNEQFF. As DNA, the CDR3 is TGCAGCGTTGAAGATGACCTCGAGGTGTCCTACAATGAGCAGTTCTTC.

This clonotype was recorded a few times. This sequence joins TRBV7-3 and TRBJ2-1; either TRBD1 or TRBD2 may supply D (5 bases each). Looked up from germline, CDR1 is SGHTA and CDR2 is FQGTGA. The CDR3 loop spans 15 amino acids. With 0 bases removed from V and 6 bases from J, the gap between germline ends came to 12 bases. CDR3 region: CASSLTGRSLNEQFF. The CDR3 bases are TGTGCCAGCAGCTTAACGGGACGAAGTCTCAATGAGCAGTTCTTC.

This chain joins TRBV5-6 and TRBJ2-4, with a tentative D call TRBD1 (5 bases). V lost 4 bases, J lost 7 bases, and 15 bases lay in between. The CDR3 contains 14 residues. Germline-derived CDR1 and CDR2 are SGHDT and YYEEEE. DNA for the CDR3: TGTGCCAGCAGCCTGGGGCTTCAAGGGAACATTCAGTACTTC. This sequence encodes CASSLGLQGNIQYF.

V usage is TRBV5-1 and J usage is TRBJ2-3; 7 nucleotides line up with TRBD1. The J segment lost 2 bases and the V segment lost 0 bases, leaving 6 bases of the junction unmatched. Germline V lookup: CDR1 SGHRS, CDR2 YFSETQ. The CDR3 consists of 16 residues. The CDR3 DNA reads TGCGCCAGCAGCTTGGCCCGGACAGGAATCACAGATACGCAGTATTTT. Amino acid sequence: CASSLARTGITDTQYF.

This clonotype was found a few times. This chain's CDR3 is CASRKYRDSNQPQHF. CDR3 nucleotide sequence: TGTGCCAGCAGGAAATACAGAGATAGCAATCAGCCCCAGCATTTT. The rearrangement joins TRBV27 to TRBJ1-5; D unresolved. V was clipped by 6 bases and J by 0 bases, with 12 bases between them. This CDR3 contains 15 residues. Germline assignment: CDR1 MNHEY and CDR2 SMNVEV (reference sequence).

This clonotype was seen many times. The chain uses TRBV6-1 and TRBJ2-7; D ambiguous. V dropped 2 bases and J dropped 1 base, with 6 bases sitting between them. Germline V gene lookup returns CDR1 MNHNS and CDR2 SASEGT. CDR3 length equals 13 residues. The CDR3 is CASSELGSYEQYF. CDR3 sequence (DNA): TGTGCCAGCAGTGAACTGGGTTCCTACGAGCAGTACTTC.

This clonotype was seen more than once but under ten times. V usage is TRBV29-1 and J usage is TRBJ2-5, with D perhaps TRBD1 or TRBD2 (5 bases each). The V gene's germline CDR1 is SQVTM and CDR2 ANQGSEA. The CDR3 sequence is 13 residues long. V lost 6 bases, J lost 1 base, and 12 bases lay in between. This CDR3 reads CSVGRDLQETQYF. CDR3 DNA: TGCAGCGTGGGCAGGGACCTCCAAGAGACCCAGTACTTC.

V gene TRBV6-2 or TRBV6-3 combines with J gene TRBJ2-7; 7 bases are shared with TRBD1. This CDR3 region has 14 residues. J lost 3 bases, V lost 6 bases, and 8 bases had no gene match. Germline lookup yields CDR1 MNHEY and CDR2 SVGEGT. CDR3 residues: CASSRQGPSYEQYF. DNA of the CDR3: TGTGCCAGCAGCCGACAGGGACCTAGCTACGAGCAGTACTTC.

The V gene is TRBV4-1, the J gene TRBJ2-7; possible D gene TRBD1, 6 bases. The germline V gene encodes CDR1 MGHRA and CDR2 YSYEKL. This CDR3 region has 17 residues. V was trimmed by 3 bases and J by 2 bases, leaving 20 bases between them. The CDR3 sequence: CASSQWAPAGAAYEQYF. CDR3 bases: TGCGCCAGCAGCCAGTGGGCCCCGGCAGGGGCGGCCTACGAGCAGTACTTC.

The V call is TRBV6-5, the J call TRBJ2-3; TRBD1 agrees at 9 bases. From germline, CDR1 is MNHEY and CDR2 SVGAGI. The V and J ends lost 6 bases and 6 bases, in that order; junction bases with no gene match: 16. CDR3 length: 17 amino acids. The chain's CDR3 is CASSRAFSGTGSDTQYF. CDR3 DNA sequence: TGTGCCAGCAGCCGCGCCTTCTCCGGGACAGGGTCTGATACGCAGTATTTT.

This clonotype showed up just a few times. J is TRBJ2-5 and V is TRBV3-1; 8 nucleotides line up with TRBD1. This CDR3 is 14 amino acids long. The germline gives CDR1 LGHDT, CDR2 YNNKEL (reference sequence). The J segment lost 4 bases and the V segment lost 8 bases, leaving 9 bases of the junction unmatched. The CDR3 nucleotides are TGTGCCAGCCTTGAGCAGGGGGCTTCAGAGACCCAGTACTTC. It yields the protein CASLEQGASETQYF.

The rearrangement uses TRBV4-3 and TRBJ2-5; the match to TRBD1 covers 9 bases. The CDR3 sequence is 17 residues long. Trimming took 0 bases from V and 2 from J; bases not matched to a gene: 7. Germline CDR1 is LGHNA and CDR2 is YSLEER. The CDR3 spells CASSQEGDREGQETQYF. In DNA form, the CDR3 reads TGCGCCAGCAGCCAAGAGGGGGACAGGGAGGGTCAAGAGACCCAGTACTTC.

The gene calls are TRBV4-1 and TRBJ2-2, with TRBD2 identical over 11 bases. The CDR3 totals 18 residues. Germline V lookup: CDR1 MGHRA, CDR2 YSYEKL. J lost 5 bases, V lost 0 bases, and 8 bases had no gene match. CDR3 DNA: TGCGCCAGCAGCCAAGAGGCCCCCGGGACTAGCGGTACCGGGGAGCTGTTTTTT. Its translation is CASSQEAPGTSGTGELFF.

The rearrangement uses TRBV7-3 and TRBJ2-6; D not resolved. V lost 5 bases and J 1 base, leaving 15 bases between the germline ends. The CDR3 is made up of 17 amino acids. Per the germline V gene, CDR1 is SGHTA and CDR2 is FQGTGA. In DNA form, the CDR3 reads TGTGCCAGCAGCCCCCCCCGGGTAGGATCTGGGGCCAACGTCCTGACTTTC. It codes for CASSPPRVGSGANVLTF.

The chain combines TRBV18 with TRBJ2-1; 9 nucleotides line up with TRBD1. Germline CDR1 KGHSH, CDR2 LQKENI. V was clipped by 2 bases and J by 1 base; unmatched bases: 0. The CDR3 is 15 residues long. The CDR3 is CASSPGTGSYNEQFF. For the CDR3, the DNA is TGTGCCAGCTCACCAGGGACAGGGTCCTACAATGAGCAGTTCTTC.

This clonotype was recorded a few times. The CDR3 loop reads CASSPGAGNEQFF. The CDR3 nucleotides are TGCGCCAGCAGTCCGGGTGCGGGCAATGAGCAGTTCTTC. V gene TRBV5-1 combines with J gene TRBJ2-1, with D possibly TRBD2 on 5 matching bases. CDR1 is SGHRS, CDR2 YFSETQ, per germline. The V and J ends lost 5 bases and 6 bases respectively, with 12 bases between them. This CDR3 has 13 residues. The full variable domain, its missing parts supplied by reference TRBV5-1 and TRBJ2-1, is KAGVTQTPRYLIKTRGQQVTLSCSPISGHRSVSWYQQTPGQGLQFLFEYFSETQRNKGNFPGRFSGRQFSNSRSEMNVSTLELGDSALYLCASSPGAGNEQFFGPGTRLTVL.

This clonotype showed up just a few times. The rearrangement joins TRBV7-9 to TRBJ1-2; TRBD1 might be the D (5 bases). The length of the CDR3 is 13 residues. Trimming removed 5 bases at V and 6 bases at J, with 13 bases between. In germline, CDR1 is SEHNR, CDR2 FQNEAQ (reference sequence). CDR3: CASSAGNFHGYTF. In nucleotides, the CDR3 is TGTGCCAGCAGCGCAGGGAATTTTCATGGCTACACCTTC.

The V call is TRBV5-1, the J call TRBJ1-1; TRBD1 is a possible D gene (5 bases). CDR1 is SGHRS, CDR2 YFSETQ, per germline. The V end lost 2 bases, the J end lost 3 bases, and 8 bases lay between the germline ends. This CDR3 is built from 13 residues. CDR3: CASSFGADTEAFF. CDR3 sequence (DNA): TGCGCCAGCAGCTTCGGGGCAGACACTGAAGCTTTCTTT.

This clonotype was seen a few times. The chain uses TRBV5-6 and TRBJ2-3; 9 positions match TRBD2. Germline V lookup: CDR1 SGHDT, CDR2 YYEEEE. The CDR3 extends over 15 amino acids. V lost 4 bases to trimming and J lost 3 bases; unmatched junction nucleotides: 6. CDR3 sequence (DNA): TGTGCCAGCAGCATCAGCGGGGGGCCGACAGATACGCAGTATTTT. This encodes CASSISGGPTDTQYF.

The chain combines TRBV7-9 with TRBJ1-1, with D perhaps matching TRBD1 (5 bases). This CDR3 spans 14 amino acids. Looked up from germline, CDR1 is SEHNR and CDR2 is FQNEAQ (reference sequence). V was pared by 1 base and J by 11 bases, with 17 bases between. In DNA, the CDR3 is TGTGCCAGCAGCTTAGGTGGGACCCCCGAAGGGGCTTTCTTT. Translated: CASSLGGTPEGAFF.

The chain is built from TRBV18 and TRBJ2-3; maybe TRBD1 (5 bases). Trimming pared 0 bases from V and 6 bases from J, leaving 13 bases between. This CDR3 comprises 15 residues. Germline assignment: CDR1 KGHSH and CDR2 LQKENI. The CDR3 DNA is TGTGCCAGCTCACCACCAAATGAAGGGGTGGATACGCAGTATTTT. This codes for CASSPPNEGVDTQYF.

This sequence joins TRBV20-1 and TRBJ1-2; a possible D gene is TRBD1 (5 bases). The CDR3 has 13 residues. Germline assignment: CDR1 DFQATT and CDR2 SNEGSKA (reference sequence). The CDR3 coding sequence is TGCTGTGGAGAAGACAGCTCCCACTATGGCTACACCTTC. Protein sequence: CCGEDSSHYGYTF.

A few counts support this clonotype. This sequence joins TRBV9 and TRBJ2-2; 8 bases match TRBD1. V was pared by 3 bases and J by 6 bases, with 4 bases of the junction left unmatched. There are 14 residues in the CDR3. In germline, CDR1 is SGDLS, CDR2 YYNGEE. Written as DNA, the CDR3 is TGTGCCAGCAGCGGCGGACAGGGCGCCGGGGAGCTGTTTTTT. As protein: CASSGGQGAGELFF. The full variable domain, with the rest looked up from reference TRBV9 and TRBJ2-2, is DSGVTQTPKHLITATGQRVTLRCSPRSGDLSVYWYQQSLDQGLQFLIQYYNGEERAKGNILERFSAQQFPDLHSELNLSSLELGDSALYFCASSGGQGAGELFFGEGSRLTVL.

The chain has TRBV2 and TRBJ1-6; no firm D call. Germline CDR1 and CDR2: SNHLY and FYNNEI. The CDR3 is made up of 13 amino acids. Trimming removed 6 bases from V and 7 bases from J, with 10 bases in between. CDR3 loop: CASRAVWNSPLHF. The CDR3, as DNA: TGTGCCAGCAGGGCGGTGTGGAATTCACCCCTCCACTTT.

J is TRBJ1-4 and V is TRBV6-2 or TRBV6-3, with D unclear. Germline V gene lookup returns CDR1 MNHEY and CDR2 SVGEGT. The CDR3 consists of 11 residues. Trimming removed 10 bases at V and 12 bases at J, with 15 bases between. In DNA form, the CDR3 reads TGTGCCACCTCGAAGGGAGCCCAACTGTTTTTT. Encoded protein: CATSKGAQLFF.

This clonotype was counted a few times. This chain connects TRBV6-5 to TRBJ1-2; D may be TRBD1 (5 bases). The CDR3 totals 16 residues. V lost 7 bases to trimming and J lost 0 bases, with 18 bases between them. Germline assignment: CDR1 MNHEY and CDR2 SVGAGI. CDR3 nucleotide sequence: TGTGCCAGCACCCCCGGGGTTGGGGGTGCTAACTATGGCTACACCTTC. Its translation is CASTPGVGGANYGYTF.